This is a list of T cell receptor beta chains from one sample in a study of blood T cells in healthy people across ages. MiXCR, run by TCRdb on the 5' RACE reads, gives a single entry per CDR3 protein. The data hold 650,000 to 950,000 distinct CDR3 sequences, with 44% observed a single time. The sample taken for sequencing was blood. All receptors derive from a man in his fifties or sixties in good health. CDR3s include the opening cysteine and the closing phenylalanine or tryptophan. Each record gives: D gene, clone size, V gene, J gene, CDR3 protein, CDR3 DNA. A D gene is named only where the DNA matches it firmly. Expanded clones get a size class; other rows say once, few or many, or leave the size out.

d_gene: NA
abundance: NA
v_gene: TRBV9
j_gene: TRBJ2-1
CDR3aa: CASSVEGVVGEQFF
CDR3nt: TGTGCCAGCAGCGTAGAGGGGGTGGTGGGTGAGCAGTTCTTC

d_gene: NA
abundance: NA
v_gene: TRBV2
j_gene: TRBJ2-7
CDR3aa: CASSGEGKGEQYF
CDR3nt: TGTGCCAGCAGTGGAGAGGGTAAGGGTGAGCAGTACTTC

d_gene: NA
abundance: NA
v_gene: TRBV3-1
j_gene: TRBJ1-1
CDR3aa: CASSQERRVNTEAFF
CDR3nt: TGTGCCAGCAGCCAAGAGCGGCGGGTGAACACTGAAGCTTTCTTT

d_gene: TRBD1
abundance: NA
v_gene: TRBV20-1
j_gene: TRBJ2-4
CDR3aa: CSGQGENIQYF
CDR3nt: TGCAGCGGACAGGGTGAAAACATTCAGTACTTC

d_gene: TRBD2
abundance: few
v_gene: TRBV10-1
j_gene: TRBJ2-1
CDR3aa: CASSGVTSGGASYNEQFF
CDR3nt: TGCGCCAGCAGTGGTGTGACTAGCGGGGGGGCGTCCTACAATGAGCAGTTCTTC

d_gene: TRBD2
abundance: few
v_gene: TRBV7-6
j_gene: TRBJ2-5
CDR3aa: CASSLGFSARTSGGDLQETQYF
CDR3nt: TGTGCCAGCAGCTTAGGGTTCTCAGCCCGGACTAGCGGGGGCGACCTACAAGAGACCCAGTACTTC

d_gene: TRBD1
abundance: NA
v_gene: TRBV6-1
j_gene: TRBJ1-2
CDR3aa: CACRGRGLSYGYTF
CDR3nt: TGTGCCTGCAGAGGCAGGGGGCTTAGCTATGGCTACACCTTC

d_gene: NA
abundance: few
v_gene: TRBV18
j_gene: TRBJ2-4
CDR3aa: CASSMDPQGKNIQYF
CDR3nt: TGTGCCAGCTCAATGGACCCCCAAGGCAAAAACATTCAGTACTTC

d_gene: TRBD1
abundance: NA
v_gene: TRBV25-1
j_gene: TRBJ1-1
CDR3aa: CASRKPGQGNTEAFF
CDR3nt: TGTGCCAGCAGGAAACCGGGACAGGGTAACACTGAAGCTTTCTTT

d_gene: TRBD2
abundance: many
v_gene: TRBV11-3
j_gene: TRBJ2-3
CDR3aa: CASSPRRASGGNSTDTQYF
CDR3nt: TGTGCCAGCAGCCCACGGCGGGCTAGCGGGGGGAACAGCACAGATACGCAGTATTTT

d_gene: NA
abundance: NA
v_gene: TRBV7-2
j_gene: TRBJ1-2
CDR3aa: CASSLAMGGAGYGYTF
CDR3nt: TGTGCCAGCAGCTTAGCAATGGGGGGCGCGGGGTATGGCTACACCTTC

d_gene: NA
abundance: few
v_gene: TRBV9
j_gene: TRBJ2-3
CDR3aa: CASSPGTRRDTQYF
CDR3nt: TGTGCCAGCAGCCCGGGGACCCGGCGAGATACGCAGTATTTT

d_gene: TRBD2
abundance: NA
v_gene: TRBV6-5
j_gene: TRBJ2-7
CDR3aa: CASSYSRGGPYEQYF
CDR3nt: TGTGCCAGCAGTTACTCACGGGGGGGACCCTACGAGCAGTACTTC

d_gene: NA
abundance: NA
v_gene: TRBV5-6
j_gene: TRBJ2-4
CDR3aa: CASSLLDGTQNIQYF
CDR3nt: TGTGCCAGCAGCTTATTAGACGGAACTCAAAACATTCAGTACTTC

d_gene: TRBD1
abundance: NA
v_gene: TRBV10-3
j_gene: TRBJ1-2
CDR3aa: CAISESEGASNGYTF
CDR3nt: TGTGCCATCAGTGAGTCTGAGGGGGCGAGTAATGGCTACACCTTC

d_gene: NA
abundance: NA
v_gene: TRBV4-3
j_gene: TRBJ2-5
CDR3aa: CASSQDLSGFEETQYF
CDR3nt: TGCGCCAGCAGCCAAGATCTATCAGGGTTTGAGGAGACCCAGTACTTC

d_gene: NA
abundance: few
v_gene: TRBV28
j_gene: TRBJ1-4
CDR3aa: CASSSTGSTNEKLFF
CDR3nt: TGTGCCAGCAGTTCGACAGGATCAACTAATGAAAAACTGTTTTTT

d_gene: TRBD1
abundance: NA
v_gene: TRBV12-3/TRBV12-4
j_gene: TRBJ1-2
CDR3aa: CASSSTGTGNYGHTF
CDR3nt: TGTGCCAGCAGTTCGACTGGGACAGGGAACTATGGCCACACCTTC

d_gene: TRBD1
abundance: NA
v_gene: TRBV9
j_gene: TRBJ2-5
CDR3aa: CASSAGTGVIFDNEQYF
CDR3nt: TGTGCCAGCAGCGCCGGGACAGGGGTGATATTCGACAATGAGCAGTACTTC

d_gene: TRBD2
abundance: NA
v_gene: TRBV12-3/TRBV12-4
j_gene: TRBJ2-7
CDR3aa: CASSPGLAGDREQYF
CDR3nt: TGTGCCAGCAGTCCCGGACTAGCGGGAGACCGGGAGCAGTACTTC

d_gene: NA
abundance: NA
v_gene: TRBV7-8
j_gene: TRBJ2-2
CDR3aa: CASSLVGRGELFF
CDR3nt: TGTGCCAGCAGCTTAGTAGGGCGGGGGGAGCTGTTTTTT

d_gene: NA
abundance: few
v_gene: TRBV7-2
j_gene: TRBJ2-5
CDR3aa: CASSLAQGAREQYF
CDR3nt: TGTGCCAGCAGCTTAGCCCAAGGGGCTCGGGAGCAGTACTTC

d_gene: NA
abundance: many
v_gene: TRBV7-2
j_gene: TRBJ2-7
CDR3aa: CASSVLLAAYEQYF
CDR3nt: TGTGCCAGCAGCGTCCTACTAGCTGCCTACGAGCAGTACTTC

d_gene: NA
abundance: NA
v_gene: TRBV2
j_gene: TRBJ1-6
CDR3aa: CASSYTGSYNSPLHF
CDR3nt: TGTGCCAGCAGTTACACAGGGTCCTATAATTCACCCCTCCACTTT

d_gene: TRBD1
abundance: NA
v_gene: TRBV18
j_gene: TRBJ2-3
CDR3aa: CASSQRQGSDTQYF
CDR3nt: TGTGCCAGCTCACAAAGACAGGGGTCAGATACGCAGTATTTT

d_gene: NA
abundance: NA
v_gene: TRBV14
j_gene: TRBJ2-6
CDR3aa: CASSQDSPFSGANVLTF
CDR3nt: TGTGCCAGCAGCCAAGACAGTCCTTTCTCTGGGGCCAACGTCCTGACTTTC

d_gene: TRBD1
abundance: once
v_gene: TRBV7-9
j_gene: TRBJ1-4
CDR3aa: CASSSPGTERDEKLFF
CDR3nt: TGTGCCAGCAGCTCTCCCGGGACAGAACGGGATGAAAAACTGTTTTTT

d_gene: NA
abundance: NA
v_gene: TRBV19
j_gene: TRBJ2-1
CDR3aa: CASSRTAGGNEQFF
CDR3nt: TGTGCCAGTAGCAGGACAGCAGGAGGGAATGAGCAGTTCTTC

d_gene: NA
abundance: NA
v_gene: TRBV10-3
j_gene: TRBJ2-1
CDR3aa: CAISESVTASYEQFF
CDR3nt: TGTGCCATCAGTGAGTCAGTAACAGCCTCCTACGAGCAGTTCTTC

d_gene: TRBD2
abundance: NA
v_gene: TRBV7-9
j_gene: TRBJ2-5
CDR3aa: CASERGASYNEQYF
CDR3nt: TGTGCCAGCGAGCGGGGGGCCTCCTACAATGAGCAGTACTTC

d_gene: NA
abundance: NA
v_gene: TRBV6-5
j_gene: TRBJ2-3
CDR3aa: CASSYSGWDTQYF
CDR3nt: TGTGCCAGCAGTTACTCGGGGTGGGATACGCAGTATTTT

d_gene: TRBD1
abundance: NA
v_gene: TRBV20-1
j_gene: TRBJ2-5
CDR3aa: CSARKTGSATAETQYF
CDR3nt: TGCAGTGCTAGAAAGACAGGGTCGGCGACAGCGGAGACCCAGTACTTC

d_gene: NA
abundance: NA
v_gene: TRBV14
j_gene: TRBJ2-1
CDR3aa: CASSHVVERYNEQFF
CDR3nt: TGTGCCAGCAGCCATGTGGTAGAACGCTACAATGAGCAGTTCTTC

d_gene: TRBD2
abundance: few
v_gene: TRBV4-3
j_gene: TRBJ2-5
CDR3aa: CASSQEGVAGLKQETQYF
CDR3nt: TGCGCCAGCAGCCAAGAGGGGGTAGCGGGGCTTAAACAAGAGACCCAGTACTTC

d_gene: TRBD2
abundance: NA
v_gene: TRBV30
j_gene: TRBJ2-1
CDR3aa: CAWTAAGGLYNEQFF
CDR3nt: TGTGCCTGGACCGCGGCGGGGGGGCTGTACAATGAGCAGTTCTTC

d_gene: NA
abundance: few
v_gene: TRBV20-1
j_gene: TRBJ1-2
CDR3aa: CSVGTDLYGYTF
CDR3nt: TGCAGTGTCGGGACCGACCTCTATGGCTACACCTTC

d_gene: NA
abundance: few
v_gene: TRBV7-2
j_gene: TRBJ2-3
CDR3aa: CASSLVTTDTQYF
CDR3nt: TGTGCCAGCAGCTTAGTAACCACAGATACGCAGTATTTT

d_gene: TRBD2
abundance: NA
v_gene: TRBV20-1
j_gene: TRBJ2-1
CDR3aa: CSANQLAGADNEQFF
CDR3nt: TGCAGTGCCAACCAACTAGCGGGGGCCGACAATGAGCAGTTCTTC

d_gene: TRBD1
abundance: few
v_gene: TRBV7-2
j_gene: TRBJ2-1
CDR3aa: CASSLDRGEYNEQFF
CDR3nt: TGTGCCAGCAGTCTCGACAGGGGCGAGTACAATGAGCAGTTCTTC

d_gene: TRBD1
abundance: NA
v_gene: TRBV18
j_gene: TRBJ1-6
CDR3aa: CASSPQTGYGSPLHF
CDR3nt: TGTGCCAGCTCACCGCAGACAGGGTACGGCTCACCCCTCCACTTT

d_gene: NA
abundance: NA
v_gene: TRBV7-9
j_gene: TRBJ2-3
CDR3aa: CASSVGPTGYADTQYF
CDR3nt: TGTGCCAGCAGCGTAGGGCCAACAGGGTACGCAGATACGCAGTATTTT

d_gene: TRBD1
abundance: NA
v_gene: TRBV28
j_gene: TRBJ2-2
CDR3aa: CASSPRTGGEDTGELFF
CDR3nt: TGTGCCAGCAGCCCAAGGACAGGGGGCGAGGACACCGGGGAGCTGTTTTTT

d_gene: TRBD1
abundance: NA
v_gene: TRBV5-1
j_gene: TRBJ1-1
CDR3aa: CASSSNRGNTEAFF
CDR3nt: TGCGCCAGCAGCTCGAACAGGGGTAACACTGAAGCTTTCTTT

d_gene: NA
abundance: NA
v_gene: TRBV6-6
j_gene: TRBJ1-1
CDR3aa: CASSYTRTGSSEAFF
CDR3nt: TGTGCCAGCAGTTACACGAGAACGGGTAGTTCTGAAGCTTTCTTT

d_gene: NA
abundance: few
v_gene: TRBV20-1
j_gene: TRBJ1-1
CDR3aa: CSARNGDTEAFF
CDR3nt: TGCAGTGCTAGAAACGGGGACACTGAAGCTTTCTTT

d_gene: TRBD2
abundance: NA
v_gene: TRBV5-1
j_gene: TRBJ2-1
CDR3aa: CASSTARLAGGQNEQFF
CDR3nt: TGCGCCAGCAGCACGGCCCGGCTAGCGGGGGGGCAAAATGAGCAGTTCTTC

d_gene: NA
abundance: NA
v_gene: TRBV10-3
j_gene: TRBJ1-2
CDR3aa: CATRPGTFNYGYTF
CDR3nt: TGTGCCACACGTCCCGGGACATTTAACTATGGCTACACCTTC

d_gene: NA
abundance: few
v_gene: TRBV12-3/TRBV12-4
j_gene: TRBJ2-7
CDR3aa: CASSPQGEGVGPYEQYF
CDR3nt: TGTGCCAGCAGTCCACAGGGGGAGGGTGTCGGACCCTACGAGCAGTACTTC